Sequencing of this T cell receptor beta chain was carried out in a study of T cell repertoires in cytomegalovirus infection. Whole-study context: CMV infection plus the matching HLA type was flagged by public TCR beta signatures. Points from the study as a whole: Cumulated frequencies of public TCR beta families served to identify carriers of CMV plus the relevant HLA. Clonotypes of TCR beta that were HLA-C-restricted and CMV-specific dominated the ex vivo response.

From the reads, TCRdb called clonotypes with MiXCR, one entry per CDR3 protein. Altogether over 100,000 distinct CDR3 sequences are present, 10% being singletons, with the ten largest covering about 32%. To note about this clonotype: Its specificity is not known.

Trimming at V came to 7 bases and at J to 5 bases, leaving 20 bases not matched to a gene. CDR3 length equals 18 residues. CDR1 is MGHDK, CDR2 SYGVNS, per germline. This sequence originates from a human donor in good health (CMV status not recorded). Some clones in this sample may be carry-over from other donors' samples. V and J are TRBV25-1 and TRBJ2-5; 9 bases fit TRBD1. Sequenced material: PBMCs, sequenced either directly or after in vitro stimulation (not recorded which). CDR3 DNA: TGTGCCAGCACTCCCCCTCCCGGGACAGGGCCCACCCGGGAGACCCAGTACTTC. This gives the protein CASTPPPGTGPTRETQYF.